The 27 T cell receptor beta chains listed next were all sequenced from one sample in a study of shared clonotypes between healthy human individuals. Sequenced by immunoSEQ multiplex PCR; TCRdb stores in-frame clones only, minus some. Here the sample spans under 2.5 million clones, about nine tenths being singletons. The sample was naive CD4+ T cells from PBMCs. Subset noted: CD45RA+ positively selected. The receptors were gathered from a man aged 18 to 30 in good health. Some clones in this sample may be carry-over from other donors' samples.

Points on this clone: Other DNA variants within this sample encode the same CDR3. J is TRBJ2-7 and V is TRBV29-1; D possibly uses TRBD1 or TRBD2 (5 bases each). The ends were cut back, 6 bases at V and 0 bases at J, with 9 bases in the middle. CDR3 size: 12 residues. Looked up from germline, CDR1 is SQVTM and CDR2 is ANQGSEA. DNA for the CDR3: TGCAGCGTGAGGGGCCCCTCCTACGAGCAGTACTTC. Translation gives CSVRGPSYEQYF.

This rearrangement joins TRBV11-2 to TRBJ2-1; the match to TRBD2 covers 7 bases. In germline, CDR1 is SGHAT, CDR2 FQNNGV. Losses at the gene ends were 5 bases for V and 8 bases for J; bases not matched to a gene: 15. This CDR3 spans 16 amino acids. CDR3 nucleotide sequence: TGTGCCAGCAGCCCGCGTCCTAGCGGAAACTCCGATGAGCAGTTCTTC. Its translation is CASSPRPSGNSDEQFF.

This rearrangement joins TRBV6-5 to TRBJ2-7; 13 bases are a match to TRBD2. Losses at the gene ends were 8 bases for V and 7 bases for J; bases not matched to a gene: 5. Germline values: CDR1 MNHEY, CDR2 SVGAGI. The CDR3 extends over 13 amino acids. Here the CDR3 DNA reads TGTGCCAGCCGACTAGCGGGAGGTGGTGAGCAGTACTTC. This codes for CASRLAGGGEQYF.

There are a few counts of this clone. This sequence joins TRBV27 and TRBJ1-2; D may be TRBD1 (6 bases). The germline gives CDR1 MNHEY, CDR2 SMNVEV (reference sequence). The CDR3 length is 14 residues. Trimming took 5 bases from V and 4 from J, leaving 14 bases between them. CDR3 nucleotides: TGTGCCAGCAGTCCTAGGGGCAGGGGCTATGGCTACACCTTC. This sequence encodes CASSPRGRGYGYTF.

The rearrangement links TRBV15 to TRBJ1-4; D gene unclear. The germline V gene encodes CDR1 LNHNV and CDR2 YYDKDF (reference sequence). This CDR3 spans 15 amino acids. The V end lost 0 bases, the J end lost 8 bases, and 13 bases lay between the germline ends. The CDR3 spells CATSREQHRSEKLFF. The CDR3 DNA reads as TGTGCCACCAGCAGAGAACAGCATCGATCCGAAAAACTGTTTTTT.

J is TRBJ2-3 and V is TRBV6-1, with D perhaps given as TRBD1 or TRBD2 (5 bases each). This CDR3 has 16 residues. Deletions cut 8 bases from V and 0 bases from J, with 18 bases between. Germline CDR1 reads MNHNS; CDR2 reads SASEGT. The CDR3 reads CASREVRERSTDTQYF. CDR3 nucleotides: TGTGCCAGCCGAGAAGTCAGGGAGAGAAGCACAGATACGCAGTATTTT.

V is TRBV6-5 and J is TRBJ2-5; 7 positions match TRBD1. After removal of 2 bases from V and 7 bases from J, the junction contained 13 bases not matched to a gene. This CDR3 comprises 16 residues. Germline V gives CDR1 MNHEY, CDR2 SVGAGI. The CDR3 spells CASSYAETGALGTQYF. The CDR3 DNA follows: TGTGCCAGCAGTTACGCGGAAACAGGGGCACTCGGGACCCAGTACTTC.

The CDR3 region is CAAQGNTEAFF. CDR3 bases: TGTGCCGCACAGGGGAACACTGAAGCTTTCTTT. This sequence joins TRBV7-9 and TRBJ1-1, with D possibly TRBD1 on 6 matching bases. Germline-derived CDR1 and CDR2 are SEHNR and FQNEAQ (reference sequence). Trimming removed 11 bases at V and 1 base at J, with 8 bases between. This CDR3 contains 11 residues.

CDR3 DNA: TGTGCCAGCAGTGATCGGACTAGCCTCCACGAGCAGTACTTC. Translation: CASSDRTSLHEQYF. The V and J genes are TRBV2 and TRBJ2-7, with TRBD2 identical over 8 bases. V shed 3 bases, J shed 5 bases, and the junction held 6 bases outside the gene matches. Germline V gene sequence: CDR1 SNHLY, CDR2 FYNNEI. CDR3 length: 14 amino acids.

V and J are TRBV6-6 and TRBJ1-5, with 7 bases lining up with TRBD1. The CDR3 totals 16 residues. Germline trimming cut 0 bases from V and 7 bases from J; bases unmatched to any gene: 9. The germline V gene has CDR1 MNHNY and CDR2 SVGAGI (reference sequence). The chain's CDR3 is CASSYSKGADSQPQHF. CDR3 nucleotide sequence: TGTGCCAGCAGTTACTCGAAGGGGGCAGACTCCCAGCCCCAGCATTTT.

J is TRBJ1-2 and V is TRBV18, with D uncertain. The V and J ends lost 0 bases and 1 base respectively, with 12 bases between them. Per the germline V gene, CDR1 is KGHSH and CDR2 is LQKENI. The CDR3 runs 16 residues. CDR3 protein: CASSPPRTYVNYGYTF. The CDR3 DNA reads TGTGCCAGCTCACCACCGAGGACCTACGTTAACTATGGCTACACCTTC.

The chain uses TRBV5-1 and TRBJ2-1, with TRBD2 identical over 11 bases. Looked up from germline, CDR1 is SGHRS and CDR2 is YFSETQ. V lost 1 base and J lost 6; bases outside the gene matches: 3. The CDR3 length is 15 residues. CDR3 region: CASSLPSGRTNEQFF. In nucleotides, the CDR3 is TGCGCCAGCAGCTTGCCTAGCGGGAGGACCAATGAGCAGTTCTTC.

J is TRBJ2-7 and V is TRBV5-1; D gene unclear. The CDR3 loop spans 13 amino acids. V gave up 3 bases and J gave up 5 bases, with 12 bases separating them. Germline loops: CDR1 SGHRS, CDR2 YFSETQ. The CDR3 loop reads CASSYIRSHEQYF. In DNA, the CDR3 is TGCGCCAGCAGCTATATTAGGTCCCACGAGCAGTACTTC. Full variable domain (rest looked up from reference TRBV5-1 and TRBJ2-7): KAGVTQTPRYLIKTRGQQVTLSCSPISGHRSVSWYQQTPGQGLQFLFEYFSETQRNKGNFPGRFSGRQFSNSRSEMNVSTLELGDSALYLCASSYIRSHEQYFGPGTRLTVT.

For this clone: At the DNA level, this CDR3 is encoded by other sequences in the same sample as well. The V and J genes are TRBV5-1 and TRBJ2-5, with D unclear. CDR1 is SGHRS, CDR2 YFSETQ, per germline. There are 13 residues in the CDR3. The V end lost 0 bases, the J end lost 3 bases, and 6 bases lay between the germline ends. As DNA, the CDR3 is TGCGCCAGCAGCTTGGGAGGAGAAGAGACCCAGTACTTC. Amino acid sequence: CASSLGGEETQYF.

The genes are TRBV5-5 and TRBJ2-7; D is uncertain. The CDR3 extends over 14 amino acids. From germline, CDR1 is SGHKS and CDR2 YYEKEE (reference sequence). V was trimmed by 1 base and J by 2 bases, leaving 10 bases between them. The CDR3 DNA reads TGTGCCAGCAGCTTGCTTATCGGCACCTACGAGCAGTACTTC. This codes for CASSLLIGTYEQYF.

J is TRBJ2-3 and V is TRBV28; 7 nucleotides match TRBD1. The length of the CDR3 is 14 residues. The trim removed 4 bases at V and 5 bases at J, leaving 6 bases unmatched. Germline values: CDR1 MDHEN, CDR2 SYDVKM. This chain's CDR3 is CASSSGQSVDTQYF. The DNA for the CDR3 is TGTGCCAGCAGTTCGGGACAGTCGGTAGATACGCAGTATTTT. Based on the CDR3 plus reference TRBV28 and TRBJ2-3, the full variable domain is DVKVTQSSRYLVKRTGEKVFLECVQDMDHENMFWYRQDPGLGLRLIYFSYDVKMKEKGDIPEGYSVSREKKERFSLILESASTNQTSMYLCASSSGQSVDTQYFGPGTRLTVL.

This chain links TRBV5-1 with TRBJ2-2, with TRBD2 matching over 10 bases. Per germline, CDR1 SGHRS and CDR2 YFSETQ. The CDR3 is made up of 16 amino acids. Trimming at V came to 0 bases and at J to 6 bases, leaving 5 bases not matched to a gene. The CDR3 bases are TGCGCCAGCAGCTTGGTACCTAGCGGGAGTCCCGGGGAGCTGTTTTTT. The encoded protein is CASSLVPSGSPGELFF.

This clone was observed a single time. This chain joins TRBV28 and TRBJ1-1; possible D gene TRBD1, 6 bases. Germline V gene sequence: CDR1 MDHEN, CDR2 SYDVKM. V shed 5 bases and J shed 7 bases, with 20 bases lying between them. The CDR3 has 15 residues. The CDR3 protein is CASSNNPGHQFEAFF. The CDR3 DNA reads TGTGCCAGCAGTAATAATCCGGGACACCAGTTTGAAGCTTTCTTT.

This chain's CDR3 is CATSGLQGSTGELFF. DNA for the CDR3: TGTGCCACCAGCGGCTTACAGGGGTCAACCGGGGAGCTGTTTTTT. The chain carries TRBV15 and TRBJ2-2; 7 bases are shared with TRBD1. Trimming cost V 5 bases and J 5 bases; bases outside gene matches: 8. Germline V gene sequence: CDR1 LNHNV, CDR2 YYDKDF (reference sequence). The CDR3 has 15 residues.

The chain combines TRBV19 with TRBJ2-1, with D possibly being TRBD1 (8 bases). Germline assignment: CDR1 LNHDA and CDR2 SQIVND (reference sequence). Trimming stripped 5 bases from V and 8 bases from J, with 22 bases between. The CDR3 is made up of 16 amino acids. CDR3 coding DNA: TGTGCCAGTAGTTACCTAACAGGGGGGACTATCGATGAGCAGTTCTTC. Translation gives CASSYLTGGTIDEQFF. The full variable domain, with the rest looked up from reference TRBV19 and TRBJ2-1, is DGGITQSPKYLFRKEGQNVTLSCEQNLNHDAMYWYRQDPGQGLRLIYYSQIVNDFQKGDIAEGYSVSREKKESFPLTVTSAQKNPTAFYLCASSYLTGGTIDEQFFGPGTRLTVL.

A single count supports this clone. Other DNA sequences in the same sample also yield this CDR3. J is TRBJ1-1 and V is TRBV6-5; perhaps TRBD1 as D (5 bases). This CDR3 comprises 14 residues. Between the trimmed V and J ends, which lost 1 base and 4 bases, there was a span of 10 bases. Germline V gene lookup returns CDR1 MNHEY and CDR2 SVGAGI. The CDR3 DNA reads TGTGCCAGCAGTTACTTGGGGGTTGGCACTGAAGCTTTCTTT. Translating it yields CASSYLGVGTEAFF.

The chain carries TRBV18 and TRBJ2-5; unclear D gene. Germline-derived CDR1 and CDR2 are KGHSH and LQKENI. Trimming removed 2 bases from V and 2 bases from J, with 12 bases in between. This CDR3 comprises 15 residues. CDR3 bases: TGTGCCAGCTCACCAATTATCTCAGGACAAGAGACCCAGTACTTC. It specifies CASSPIISGQETQYF.

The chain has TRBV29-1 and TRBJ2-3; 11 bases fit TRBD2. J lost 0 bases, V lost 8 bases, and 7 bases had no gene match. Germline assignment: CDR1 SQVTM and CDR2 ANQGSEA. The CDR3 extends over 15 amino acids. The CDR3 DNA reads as TGCAGCCACCGACTAGCGGGGACTAGCACAGATACGCAGTATTTT. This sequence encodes CSHRLAGTSTDTQYF.

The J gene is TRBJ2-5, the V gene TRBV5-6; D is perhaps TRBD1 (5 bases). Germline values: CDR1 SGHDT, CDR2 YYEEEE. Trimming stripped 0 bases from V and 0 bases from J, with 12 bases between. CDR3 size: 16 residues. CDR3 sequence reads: CASSLASGNYQETQYF. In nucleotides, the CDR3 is TGTGCCAGCAGCTTGGCTTCAGGGAATTACCAAGAGACCCAGTACTTC.

CDR3 nucleotide sequence: TGTGCCAGCAGCCCTATGGGGGGTTCGACCTACGAGCAGTACTTC. This sequence encodes CASSPMGGSTYEQYF. This sequence joins TRBV9 and TRBJ2-7; D possibly corresponds to TRBD2 (6 bases). This CDR3 is 15 amino acids long. Germline CDR1 is SGDLS and CDR2 is YYNGEE. Trimming left V 4 bases short and J 2 bases short, with 16 bases between.

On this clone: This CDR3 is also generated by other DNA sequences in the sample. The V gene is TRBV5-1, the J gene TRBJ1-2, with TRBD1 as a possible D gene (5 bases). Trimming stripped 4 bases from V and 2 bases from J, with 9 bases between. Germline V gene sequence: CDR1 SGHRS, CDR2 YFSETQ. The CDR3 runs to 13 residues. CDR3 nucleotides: TGCGCCAGCAGCACCGGGACGAACTATGGCTACACCTTC. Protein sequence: CASSTGTNYGYTF.

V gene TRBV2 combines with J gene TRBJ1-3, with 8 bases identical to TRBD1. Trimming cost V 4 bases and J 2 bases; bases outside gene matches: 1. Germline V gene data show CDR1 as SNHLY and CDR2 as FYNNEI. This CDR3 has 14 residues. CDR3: CASSADRAGNTIYF. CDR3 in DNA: TGTGCCAGCAGTGCGGACAGGGCTGGAAACACCATATATTTT.